The rows below give T cell receptor beta chains drawn from one sample of a study of shared clonotypes between healthy human individuals. Repertoires were generated with immunoSEQ multiplex PCR, while TCRdb's copy carries only in-frame clones and drops some. The sample gives about 680,000 clones, 74% of which show up once; under 2% is in the top ten. The sample taken for sequencing was memory CD4+ T cells sorted from blood. These receptors all stem from a woman in her twenties or thirties in good health. The CDR3 runs from the conserved cysteine through the conserved F or W. The order of the fields is V gene, J gene, D gene, clone size, CDR3 DNA, CDR3 protein. A D gene is named only where the DNA matches it firmly. Only some rows state a clone size, as once, few, many or a class for expanded clones.

>TRBV28|TRBJ2-7|-|-
TGTGCCAGCAGTTCATCGGACCCCACCGCCTACGAGCAGTACTTC
CASSSSDPTAYEQYF
>TRBV30|TRBJ1-6|-|-
TGTGCCTGGAGCGAAAATGAATCACCCCTCCACTTT
CAWSENESPLHF
>TRBV6-1|TRBJ2-7|-|-
TGTGCCAGCAGTGAAGCGGGAGGGACACTCTACGAGCAGTACTTC
CASSEAGGTLYEQYF
>TRBV11-2|TRBJ2-1|TRBD2|-
TGTGCCAGCAGCACATCGGGACTACTATACAATGAGCAGTTCTTC
CASSTSGLLYNEQFF
>TRBV29-1|TRBJ2-7|-|-
TGCAGCGTTGATAACGGCAGCTACGAGCAGTACTTC
CSVDNGSYEQYF
>TRBV4-1|TRBJ2-1|-|-
TGCGCCAGCAGCCAAGGATCGGCTTTCGGGAGAGTGAACAATGAGCAGTTCTTC
CASSQGSAFGRVNNEQFF
>TRBV28|TRBJ2-7|-|once
TGTGCCAGCAGTTATCAGGAGTACGAGCAGTACTTC
CASSYQEYEQYF
>TRBV2|TRBJ1-2|TRBD1|many
TGTGCCGGCTCAGGGACAGGGGGCAGTGGCTACACCTTC
CAGSGTGGSGYTF
>TRBV2|TRBJ2-4|-|-
TGTGCCAGCAGTGATCTAATATTAGGTTCGGCCAAAAACATTCAGTACTTC
CASSDLILGSAKNIQYF
>TRBV5-4|TRBJ1-2|TRBD1|-
TGTGCCAGCAGCAGGGTCGGGACAGGGGGCTCGGGGGGCTACACCTTC
CASSRVGTGGSGGYTF
>TRBV6-6|TRBJ2-1|-|few
TGTGCCAGCAGTTACGGCAGGGGAGTGAATGAGCAGTTCTTC
CASSYGRGVNEQFF
>TRBV15|TRBJ2-5|TRBD2|-
TGTGCCACCAGCAGAGGCGCAGGAACTAGCGGGGTCTTCCAAGAGACCCAGTACTTC
CATSRGAGTSGVFQETQYF
>TRBV27|TRBJ1-4|TRBD1|-
TGTGCCAGCAGTTCCCGGCTGCAGGGGGTTTCTAATGAAAAACTGTTTTTT
CASSSRLQGVSNEKLFF
>TRBV18|TRBJ1-2|TRBD1|-
TGTGCCAGCTCGCGGGGACAGGGGTTCTTCTACGGCTACACCTTC
CASSRGQGFFYGYTF
>TRBV7-2|TRBJ2-7|-|-
TGTGCCAGCAGCGAGCGTGGGGGGCCGGGGTACGAGCAGTACTTC
CASSERGGPGYEQYF
>TRBV6-5|TRBJ2-1|TRBD1|-
TGTGCCTGCCGGGACAGGGAAAGAGAGCAGTTCTTC
CACRDREREQFF
>TRBV6-1|TRBJ2-3|-|-
TGTGCCGCAGAATGGGGCAGGGAAGGAGATACGCAGTATTTT
CAAEWGREGDTQYF
>TRBV30|TRBJ1-4|-|-
TGTGCCTGGAGTGTATCCCCAACTAATGAAAAACTGTTTTTT
CAWSVSPTNEKLFF
>TRBV28|TRBJ2-3|-|few
TGTGCCAGCAGGCTCGGGGGTGTTAGCACAGATACGCAGTATTTT
CASRLGGVSTDTQYF
>TRBV7-8|TRBJ1-5|-|few
TGTGCCAGCAGCTTAAATCCCCGGTATAATCAGCCCCAGCATTTT
CASSLNPRYNQPQHF
>TRBV29-1|TRBJ2-1|-|-
TGCAGCGCTGGTCACAACAATGAGCAGTTCTTC
CSAGHNNEQFF
>TRBV9|TRBJ1-5|TRBD1|-
TGTGCCAGCAGCCCAGGGGGTTTGCTCTCGGCGCCCCAGCATTTT
CASSPGGLLSAPQHF
>TRBV5-4|TRBJ2-7|TRBD2|once
TGTGCCAGCAGCTTAGCCGGGACTACCTCCTACGAGCAGTACTTC
CASSLAGTTSYEQYF
>TRBV5-1|TRBJ2-2|TRBD2|few
TGCGCCAGCAGCCTGACACCACTAGCGGCCGGGGAGCTGTTTTTT
CASSLTPLAAGELFF
>TRBV10-1|TRBJ1-5|-|-
TGCGCCAGCAGTACGAATCAGCCCCAGCATTTT
CASSTNQPQHF
>TRBV19|TRBJ2-3|-|-
TGTGCCAGTAGTCTTTCTAGCACAGATACGCAGTATTTT
CASSLSSTDTQYF
>TRBV5-5|TRBJ2-1|TRBD1|few
TGTGCCAGCAGCGCCGGCGTCAGGGGGAGTAATGAGCAGTTCTTC
CASSAGVRGSNEQFF
>TRBV25-1|TRBJ1-4|TRBD1|-
TGTGCCAGCAGTGACAGGGGGCGAGAAACTAATGAAAAACTGTTTTTT
CASSDRGRETNEKLFF
>TRBV5-5|TRBJ1-2|TRBD1|-
TGTGCCAGCAGCATCCTCCCGGGACAGGGCCGTGGCTACACCTTC
CASSILPGQGRGYTF
>TRBV27|TRBJ2-7|TRBD1|-
TGTGCCAGCAGTCGTACAGGGGGGCGCTCCTACGAGCAGTACTTC
CASSRTGGRSYEQYF
>TRBV10-3|TRBJ1-1|-|-
TGTGCCATCAGTGAGGATGCATGGGTGGCTTTCTTT
CAISEDAWVAFF
>TRBV18|TRBJ1-5|-|-
TGTGCCAGCTCCCCCACCGCCCGGGGCAATCAGCCCCAGCATTTT
CASSPTARGNQPQHF
>TRBV18|TRBJ2-2|TRBD1|-
TGTGCCAGCTCACTCGCAGGGGGCTACCTCACCGGGGAGCTGTTTTTT
CASSLAGGYLTGELFF
>TRBV4-2|TRBJ1-5|-|-
TGTGCCAGCAGCCAAGCCCCTGATCAGCCCCAGCATTTT
CASSQAPDQPQHF
>TRBV19|TRBJ1-2|TRBD1|once
TGTGCCAGTTCTAGGGGGCCTCCCTATGGCTACACCTTC
CASSRGPPYGYTF
>TRBV28|TRBJ2-5|TRBD1|-
TGTGCCAGCAGTGACCCAGGGGGTAAATCAGAGACCCAGTACTTC
CASSDPGGKSETQYF
>TRBV7-2|TRBJ2-3|-|-
TGTGCCAGCAGCTCCGATAGGGGGTCTAGCACAGATACGCAGTATTTT
CASSSDRGSSTDTQYF
>TRBV9|TRBJ1-2|-|-
TGTGCCAGCAGCGTAGGGAATGGCTACACCTTC
CASSVGNGYTF
>TRBV6-6|TRBJ2-5|-|few
TGTGCCAGCAGTTACGGGACCCTGGGAGGAGAGACCCAGTACTTC
CASSYGTLGGETQYF
>TRBV2|TRBJ2-7|-|-
TGTGCCAGCAGTGAGGGTCAGGGGTTGCTCTACGAGCAGTACTTC
CASSEGQGLLYEQYF
>TRBV29-1|TRBJ1-4|-|-
TGCAGCGTTGCTCTTAATGAAAAACTGTTTTTT
CSVALNEKLFF
>TRBV28|TRBJ2-5|-|-
TGTGCCAGCAGACGGGAGAATCTAATGGAGACCCAGTACTTC
CASRRENLMETQYF
>TRBV5-1|TRBJ2-7|TRBD2|-
TGCGCCAGCAACTTAATAGCGGGAGGGCTTGAGCAGTACTTC
CASNLIAGGLEQYF
>TRBV5-3|TRBJ2-3|-|-
TGTGCCAGAAGCTTGACCCCTCAAAGCCCCACAGATACGCAGTATTTT
CARSLTPQSPTDTQYF
>TRBV6-1|TRBJ1-4|-|-
TGTGCCAGCAGATTCTCCGGGAATAATGAAAAACTGTTTTTT
CASRFSGNNEKLFF
>TRBV5-4|TRBJ2-3|-|once
TGTGCCAGCAGCTTGGAGGAGGCAGATACGCAGTATTTT
CASSLEEADTQYF
>TRBV27|TRBJ1-5|-|-
TGTGCCAGCAGTTCCAGGGCTGGCAATCAGCCCCAGCATTTT
CASSSRAGNQPQHF
>TRBV28|TRBJ1-5|TRBD1|-
TGTGCCAGCAGCCCAGGGGGCGCCTGGCAGCCCCAGCATTTT
CASSPGGAWQPQHF
>TRBV18|TRBJ2-7|-|-
TGTGCCAGCTCACCATCAGACCAATACGAGCAGTACTTC
CASSPSDQYEQYF
>TRBV5-1|TRBJ2-7|TRBD1|-
TGCGCCAGCAGCACACAAGGGACAGCGATCTACGAGCAGTACTTC
CASSTQGTAIYEQYF
>TRBV7-2|TRBJ2-7|-|-
TGTGCCAGCAGCTCTTCCGGGACACCGCCCTACGAGCAGTACTTC
CASSSSGTPPYEQYF
>TRBV11-2|TRBJ2-2|TRBD2|-
TGTGCCAGCAGCTCCCGACTAGCGGGGCAGAACACCGGGGAGCTGTTTTTT
CASSSRLAGQNTGELFF
>TRBV27|TRBJ2-7|-|-
TGTGCCAGCAGTTCCCTTTTTGCTGAGCAGTACTTC
CASSSLFAEQYF
>TRBV7-2|TRBJ2-6|-|-
TGTGCCAGCAGCTGGAGGGGTGCTGGGGCCAACGTCCTGACTTTC
CASSWRGAGANVLTF
>TRBV2|TRBJ1-1|TRBD1|once
TGTGCCAGTATTCCATTAGGACAGGGATCTGGCACTGAAGCTTTCTTT
CASIPLGQGSGTEAFF
>TRBV30|TRBJ1-5|-|few
TGTGCCTGGAGTGTTGGTCAGAACAATCAGCCCCAGCATTTT
CAWSVGQNNQPQHF
>TRBV29-1|TRBJ1-1|-|-
TGCAGCGCTTTAGCCCAGGGGAGGGACACTGAAGCTTTCTTT
CSALAQGRDTEAFF